This is a list of T cell receptor beta chains from one sample in a study of shared clonotypes between healthy human individuals. Method: immunoSEQ multiplex PCR; TCRdb's copy keeps in-frame clones and lacks some. The data hold about 980,000 clones, with less than 85% observed a single time. The specimen sequenced was memory CD4+ T cells sorted from blood. The origin of the receptors is a man younger than 35 in good health. Each CDR3 is given with its conserved first and last residue. The order of the fields is J gene, clone size, D gene, V gene, CDR3 protein, CDR3 DNA. The D gene is left open where the match is weak. Size is stated for part of the rows, as once, few or many counts, or as a class when the clone is expanded.

>TRBJ1-3|-|-|TRBV10-1
CASSDPGRGNTIYF
TGCGCCAGCAGTGATCCGGGACGGGGAAACACCATATATTTT
>TRBJ1-4|-|-|TRBV15
CATSRSTGSGNEKLFF
TGTGCCACCAGCAGAAGTACAGGGTCCGGTAATGAAAAACTGTTTTTT
>TRBJ1-2|-|-|TRBV7-2
CASSLGGLASNYGYTF
TGTGCCAGCAGCTTAGGGGGACTCGCTTCTAACTATGGCTACACCTTC
>TRBJ2-1|-|TRBD2|TRBV2
CASSGSGGGNNEQFF
TGTGCCAGCAGTGGAAGCGGGGGGGGTAACAATGAGCAGTTCTTC
>TRBJ1-1|-|-|TRBV6-6
CASSYREERAAFF
TGTGCCAGCAGTTACCGAGAGGAGCGAGCAGCTTTCTTT
>TRBJ1-1|many|-|TRBV6-4
CASSDSSMNTEAFF
TGTGCCAGCAGTGACTCGTCCATGAACACTGAAGCTTTCTTT
>TRBJ2-1|-|-|TRBV11-2
CASSLVGSAEQFF
TGTGCCAGCAGCTTAGTCGGGTCAGCCGAGCAGTTCTTC
>TRBJ2-2|-|TRBD1|TRBV6-1
CASSNLGQATGELFF
TGTGCCAGCAGTAATTTGGGACAGGCAACCGGGGAGCTGTTTTTT
>TRBJ2-1|-|TRBD1|TRBV4-2
CASSQVAGQGAYEQFF
TGTGCCAGCAGCCAAGTTGCGGGACAGGGGGCTTACGAGCAGTTCTTC
>TRBJ1-4|few|TRBD1|TRBV28
CASSATGGDEKLFF
TGTGCCAGCAGTGCGACAGGGGGAGACGAAAAACTGTTTTTT
>TRBJ1-1|-|-|TRBV9
CASSKGIGALAGEAFF
TGTGCCAGCAGCAAAGGAATAGGGGCACTAGCTGGTGAAGCTTTCTTT
>TRBJ2-1|-|-|TRBV7-2
CASTLNPGSSYNEQFF
TGTGCCAGCACCCTCAACCCCGGGAGCTCCTACAATGAGCAGTTCTTC
>TRBJ1-2|-|-|TRBV25-1
CASSELAQGYGYTF
TGTGCCAGCAGTGAATTGGCCCAGGGCTATGGCTACACCTTC
>TRBJ1-2|-|TRBD1|TRBV6-1
CATRTGWGYTF
TGTGCCACCCGGACAGGGTGGGGCTACACCTTC
>TRBJ2-7|-|-|TRBV6-5
CASSTGHPDSYEQYF
TGTGCCAGCAGTACGGGACATCCGGACTCCTACGAGCAGTACTTC
>TRBJ1-5|-|TRBD1|TRBV10-3
CATARGGQSYQPQHF
TGTGCCACCGCGAGGGGGGGACAGAGCTATCAGCCCCAGCATTTT
>TRBJ1-3|-|-|TRBV5-1
CASSMDGSSGNTIYF
TGCGCCAGCAGCATGGACGGGAGCTCTGGAAACACCATATATTTT
>TRBJ2-3|-|TRBD2|TRBV5-1
CASSPDPSGGARDTQYF
TGCGCCAGCAGCCCGGATCCTAGCGGGGGGGCAAGAGATACGCAGTATTTT
>TRBJ1-5|-|-|TRBV29-1
CSVAHQGSNQPQHF
TGCAGCGTAGCCCACCAGGGAAGCAATCAGCCCCAGCATTTT
>TRBJ2-5|-|-|TRBV18
CASSPLALGPGETQYF
TGTGCCAGCTCACCACTTGCTTTGGGACCTGGGGAGACCCAGTACTTC
>TRBJ2-7|-|-|TRBV5-6
CASSFSGVRYEQYF
TGTGCCAGCAGCTTTTCAGGGGTGAGGTACGAGCAGTACTTC
>TRBJ1-6|-|-|TRBV5-1
CASKVGGPNSPLHF
TGCGCCAGCAAAGTTGGGGGCCCTAATTCACCCCTCCACTTT
>TRBJ1-4|-|-|TRBV30
CAWKPLGEKLFF
TGTGCCTGGAAACCCCTCGGAGAAAAACTGTTTTTT
>TRBJ2-7|-|TRBD2|TRBV5-1
CATSSGGESYEQYF
TGCGCCACCTCTAGCGGGGGCGAGTCCTACGAGCAGTACTTC
>TRBJ1-6|-|TRBD1|TRBV7-6
CASSRTGGGSPLHF
TGTGCCAGCAGCAGGACAGGGGGCGGCTCACCCCTCCACTTT
>TRBJ2-1|-|-|TRBV6-1
CASSEAGLVGSSYNEQFF
TGTGCCAGCAGTGAAGCGGGTCTAGTGGGAAGCTCCTACAATGAGCAGTTCTTC
>TRBJ1-1|many|-|TRBV19
CASSAGTVNTEAFF
TGTGCCAGTAGTGCCGGGACGGTGAACACTGAAGCTTTCTTT
>TRBJ2-7|-|-|TRBV4-3
CASSQDLDFEQYF
TGCGCCAGCAGCCAAGATCTAGATTTCGAGCAGTACTTC